Here is one T cell receptor (beta chain) with its context. The data derive from a study of shared clonotypes between healthy human individuals. Study-level background: Two women and a few men aged 18 to 49 served as donors. There were three CD4 naive, three CD4 memory, two CD8 naive and one CD8 memory plates per donor.

CDR3 size: 13 residues. Germline CDR1 reads MNHEY; CDR2 reads SVGAGI. Assay used: immunoSEQ multiplex PCR; TCRdb lists only in-frame clones, some missing. This sample has some 790,000 clones, with roughly 72% found just once. This chain joins TRBV6-5 and TRBJ2-5; D gene unclear. TRBJ2-7 matches the DNA end more closely, so the J call is doubtful. What was sequenced was memory CD4+ T cells sorted from blood. Subset denoted: CD45RA-negative fraction. This sequence originates from a woman between 25 and 40 years old in good health. Written as DNA, the CDR3 is TGTGCCAGCAGTTACGGCCTCTTTGGCGAGCAGTACTTC. The encoded protein is CASSYGLFGEQYF.